The T cell receptor beta chain under discussion was sequenced for a study of blood T cell repertoires in COVID-19. Participant-given clinical history determined each cohort assignment. The repertoire was sequenced with immunoSEQ multiplex PCR; TCRdb's copy has only in-frame clones and lacks some. This table holds a few hundred thousand clones, around 84% found once. Germline V gene lookup returns CDR1 GTSNPN and CDR2 SVGIG (reference sequence). The V and J ends lost 0 bases and 5 bases respectively, with 13 bases between them. The CDR3 has 15 amino acids. The chain employs TRBV30 and TRBJ2-2, with a weak D call TRBD2 (6 bases). The TCR comes from a man aged 40-50 years who had recovered from COVID-19. Sequencing was performed on PBMCs or T cells enriched from blood (not recorded which). The CDR3 sequence: CAWSVLGRGTGELFF. CDR3 bases: TGTGCCTGGAGTGTACTTGGGCGGGGAACCGGGGAGCTGTTTTTT.